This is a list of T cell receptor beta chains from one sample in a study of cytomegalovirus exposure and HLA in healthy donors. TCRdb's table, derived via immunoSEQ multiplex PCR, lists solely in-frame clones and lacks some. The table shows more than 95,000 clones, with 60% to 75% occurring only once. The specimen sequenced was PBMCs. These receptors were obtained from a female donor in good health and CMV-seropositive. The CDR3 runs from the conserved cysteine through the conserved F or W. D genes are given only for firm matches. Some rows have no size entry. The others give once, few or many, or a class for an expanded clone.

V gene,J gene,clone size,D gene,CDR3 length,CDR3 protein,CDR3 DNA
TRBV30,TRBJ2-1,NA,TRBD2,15,CAWNRGLAVYNEQFF,TGTGCCTGGAACCGGGGACTAGCGGTTTACAATGAGCAGTTCTTC
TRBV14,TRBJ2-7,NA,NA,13,CASSQESGNEQYF,TGTGCCAGCAGCCAAGAGAGCGGCAACGAGCAGTACTTC
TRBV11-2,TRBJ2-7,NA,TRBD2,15,CASSPGGSSGGEQYF,TGTGCCAGCAGCCCCGGGGGATCTAGCGGTGGGGAGCAGTACTTC
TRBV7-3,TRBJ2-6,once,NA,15,CASSLQASGANVLTF,TGTGCCAGCAGCCTTCAAGCTTCTGGGGCCAACGTCCTGACTTTC
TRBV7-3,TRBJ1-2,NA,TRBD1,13,CASSQGGLYGYTF,TGTGCCAGCAGCCAAGGGGGCCTATATGGCTACACCTTC
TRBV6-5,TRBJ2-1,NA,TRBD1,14,CASSYYRDSGEQFF,TGTGCCAGCAGTTACTACCGGGACAGCGGTGAGCAGTTCTTC
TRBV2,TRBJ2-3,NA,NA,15,CASSVRPIHTDTQYF,TGTGCCAGCAGTGTGAGGCCTATTCACACAGATACGCAGTATTTT
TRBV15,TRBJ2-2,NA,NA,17,CATSREAKQAYTGELFF,TGTGCCACCAGCAGAGAAGCAAAACAGGCGTACACCGGGGAGCTGTTTTTT
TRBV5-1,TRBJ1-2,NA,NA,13,CASGSEFNYGYTF,TGCGCCAGCGGGTCGGAGTTCAACTATGGCTACACCTTC
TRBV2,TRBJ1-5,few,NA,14,CASREPYSNQPQHF,TGTGCCAGCAGAGAACCCTATAGCAATCAGCCCCAGCATTTT
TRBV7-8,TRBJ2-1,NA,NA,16,CASSLALTTYYNEQFF,TGTGCCAGCAGCTTAGCCCTTACTACTTACTACAATGAGCAGTTCTTC
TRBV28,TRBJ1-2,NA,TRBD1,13,CASRPQGAVGYTF,TGTGCCAGCAGACCCCAGGGGGCGGTGGGCTACACCTTC
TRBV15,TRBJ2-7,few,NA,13,CATSRDVSREQYF,TGTGCCACCAGCAGAGATGTGAGTCGCGAGCAGTACTTC
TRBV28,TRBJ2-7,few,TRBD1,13,CASTRQGRYEQYF,TGTGCCAGCACCCGACAGGGGCGTTACGAGCAGTACTTC
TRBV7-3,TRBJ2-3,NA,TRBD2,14,CASSSAGYTDTQYF,TGTGCCAGCAGCTCAGCGGGATACACAGATACGCAGTATTTT
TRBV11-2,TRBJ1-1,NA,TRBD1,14,CASSLRQGGTEAFF,TGTGCCAGCAGCTTGAGACAGGGAGGAACTGAAGCTTTCTTT
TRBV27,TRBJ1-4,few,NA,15,CASRPAGAGNEKLFF,TGTGCCAGCCGGCCAGCGGGGGCGGGCAATGAAAAACTGTTTTTT
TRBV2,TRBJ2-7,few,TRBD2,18,CASSGPGGAGTSGIEQYF,TGTGCCAGCAGTGGACCCGGAGGAGCAGGGACTAGCGGGATCGAGCAGTACTTC
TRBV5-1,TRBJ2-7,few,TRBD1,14,CASSLRTGVGEQYF,TGCGCCAGCAGCCTACGGACAGGGGTAGGGGAGCAGTACTTC
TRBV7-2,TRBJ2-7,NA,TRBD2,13,CASSLAGAGEQYF,TGTGCCAGCAGCTTAGCGGGAGCGGGGGAGCAGTACTTC
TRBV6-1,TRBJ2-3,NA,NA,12,CASSETRNTQYF,TGTGCCAGCAGTGAGACACGGAATACGCAGTATTTT
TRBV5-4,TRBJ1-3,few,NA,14,CASSLRGTGNTIYF,TGTGCCAGCAGCTTGAGAGGGACTGGAAACACCATATATTTT
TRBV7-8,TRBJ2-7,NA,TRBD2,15,CASSLRLAGVGEQYF,TGTGCCAGCAGCCTCCGACTAGCGGGGGTGGGCGAGCAGTACTTC
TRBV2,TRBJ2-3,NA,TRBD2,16,CASSGGTNPNTDTQYF,TGTGCCAGCAGTGGCGGGACTAACCCTAACACAGATACGCAGTATTTT
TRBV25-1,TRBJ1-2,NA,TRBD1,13,CASRTGEKNGYTF,TGTGCCAGCAGAACAGGGGAAAAAAATGGCTACACCTTC
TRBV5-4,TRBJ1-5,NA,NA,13,CASSFGANQPQHF,TGTGCCAGCAGCTTTGGGGCGAATCAGCCCCAGCATTTT
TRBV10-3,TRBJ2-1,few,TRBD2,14,CAISLGLAGEAEIF,TGTGCCATCAGTCTCGGACTAGCGGGAGAGGCTGAAATCTTC
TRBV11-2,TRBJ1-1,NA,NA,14,CASSLQGMNTEAFF,TGTGCCAGCAGCTTGCAGGGTATGAACACTGAAGCTTTCTTT
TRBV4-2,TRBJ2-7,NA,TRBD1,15,CASSQGGQGRYEQYF,TGTGCCAGCAGCCAGGGTGGACAGGGACGCTACGAGCAGTACTTC
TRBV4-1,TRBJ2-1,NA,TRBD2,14,CASSQDSGGPQQFF,TGCGCCAGCAGCCAAGATTCGGGGGGGCCGCAGCAGTTCTTC
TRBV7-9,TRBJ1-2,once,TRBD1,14,CASSSTGANYGYTF,TGTGCCAGCAGCTCCACAGGGGCCAACTATGGCTACACCTTC
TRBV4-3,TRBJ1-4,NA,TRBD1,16,CASSQGSGTGDEKLFF,TGCGCCAGCAGCCAAGGGAGTGGGACAGGGGATGAAAAACTGTTTTTT
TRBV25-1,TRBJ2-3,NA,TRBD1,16,CASSGQGQGAGDTQYF,TGTGCCAGCAGTGGTCAGGGACAGGGGGCCGGAGATACGCAGTATTTT
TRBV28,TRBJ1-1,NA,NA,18,CASRVGRRTLNMNTEAFF,TGTGCCAGCAGGGTTGGGAGACGAACTCTTAACATGAACACTGAAGCTTTCTTT
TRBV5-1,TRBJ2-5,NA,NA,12,CASSLVQETQYF,TGCGCCAGCAGCTTGGTTCAGGAGACCCAGTACTTC
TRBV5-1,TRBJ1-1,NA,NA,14,CASSLEPGDTEAFF,TGCGCCAGCAGCTTGGAACCGGGGGACACTGAAGCTTTCTTT
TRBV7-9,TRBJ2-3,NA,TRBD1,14,CASTGTGGRDTQYF,TGTGCCAGCACCGGAACAGGGGGCAGAGATACGCAGTATTTT
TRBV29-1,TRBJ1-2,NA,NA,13,CSAGPTGPYGYTF,TGCAGCGCCGGACCTACAGGGCCTTATGGCTACACCTTC
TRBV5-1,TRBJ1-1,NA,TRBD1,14,CASSYGTVYTEAFF,TGCGCCAGCAGCTACGGGACAGTTTACACTGAAGCTTTCTTT
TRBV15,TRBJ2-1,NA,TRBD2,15,CATSRVTSGGREQFF,TGTGCCACCAGCAGAGTAACTAGCGGGGGCCGGGAGCAGTTCTTC
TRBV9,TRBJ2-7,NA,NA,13,CASSPSPAYEQYF,TGTGCCAGCAGCCCCTCCCCTGCCTACGAGCAGTACTTC
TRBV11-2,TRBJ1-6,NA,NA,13,CASSLSSDSPLHF,TGTGCCAGCAGCTTATCGTCAGATTCACCCCTCCACTTT
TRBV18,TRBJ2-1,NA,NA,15,CASEPGLASYNEQFF,TGTGCCAGCGAACCGGGGCTAGCGTCCTACAATGAGCAGTTCTTC
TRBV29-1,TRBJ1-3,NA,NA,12,CSVDHGGNTIYF,TGCAGCGTTGACCACGGGGGAAACACCATATATTTT
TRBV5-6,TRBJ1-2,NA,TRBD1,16,CASSSPTGAFNYGYTF,TGTGCCAGCAGCTCACCGACAGGGGCCTTCAACTATGGCTACACCTTC
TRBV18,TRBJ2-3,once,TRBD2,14,CASSARGGTDTQYF,TGTGCCAGCTCAGCCCGGGGGGGTACAGATACGCAGTATTTT
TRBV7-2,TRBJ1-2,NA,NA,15,CASSLPGRGRDGYTF,TGTGCCAGCAGCTTACCCGGGAGGGGAAGGGATGGCTACACCTTC
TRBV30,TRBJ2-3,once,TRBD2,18,CAWRTGGGLAGESDTQYF,TGTGCCTGGAGAACGGGGGGAGGGCTAGCGGGAGAAAGTGATACGCAGTATTTT
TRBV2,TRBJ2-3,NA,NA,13,CASRSIVWDTQYF,TGTGCCAGCAGATCGATAGTGTGGGATACGCAGTATTTT
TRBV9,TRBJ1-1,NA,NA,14,CASSRGRENTEAFF,TGTGCCAGCAGCCGAGGACGGGAGAACACTGAAGCTTTCTTT